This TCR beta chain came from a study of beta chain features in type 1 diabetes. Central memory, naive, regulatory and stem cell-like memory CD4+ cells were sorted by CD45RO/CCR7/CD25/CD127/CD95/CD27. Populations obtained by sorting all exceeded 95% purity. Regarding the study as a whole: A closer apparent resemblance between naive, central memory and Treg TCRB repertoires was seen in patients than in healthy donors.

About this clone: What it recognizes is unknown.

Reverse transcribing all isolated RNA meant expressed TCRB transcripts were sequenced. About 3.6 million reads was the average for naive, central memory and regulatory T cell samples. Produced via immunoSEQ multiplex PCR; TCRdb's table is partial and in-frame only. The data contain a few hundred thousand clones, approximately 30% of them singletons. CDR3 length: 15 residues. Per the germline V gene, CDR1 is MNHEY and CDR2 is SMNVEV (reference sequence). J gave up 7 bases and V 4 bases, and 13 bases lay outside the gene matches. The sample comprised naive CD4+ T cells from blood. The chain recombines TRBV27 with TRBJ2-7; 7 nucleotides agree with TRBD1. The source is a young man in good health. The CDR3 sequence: CASSSRQGLYVEQYF. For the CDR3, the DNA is TGTGCCAGCAGTTCCCGACAGGGCCTGTACGTGGAGCAGTACTTC.